The 27 T cell receptor beta chains in this list originate from one sample, sequenced in a study of blood T cell repertoires in COVID-19. Some clones are missing from TCRdb's copy, which holds only in-frame ones; the method was immunoSEQ multiplex PCR. The sample contains approximately 60,000 clones, approximately 82% of which appear only once. Sequences were obtained from peripheral blood. The receptors shown here come from a woman aged 80 or over with acute or convalescent COVID-19.

The chain couples TRBV9 to TRBJ2-3; perhaps TRBD2 as D (6 bases). Trimming took 4 bases from V and 2 from J, leaving 20 bases between them. The CDR3 extends over 17 amino acids. Germline CDR1 and CDR2: SGDLS and YYNGEE. In DNA form, the CDR3 reads TGTGCCAGCAGCCCGGTGGACGGTAGCGGATACACAGATACGCAGTATTTT. This codes for CASSPVDGSGYTDTQYF. The complete variable domain, with remaining parts taken from reference TRBV9 and TRBJ2-3, reads DSGVTQTPKHLITATGQRVTLRCSPRSGDLSVYWYQQSLDQGLQFLIQYYNGEERAKGNILERFSAQQFPDLHSELNLSSLELGDSALYFCASSPVDGSGYTDTQYFGPGTRLTVL.

The chain carries TRBV9 and TRBJ1-6, with D hard to call. This CDR3 has 14 residues. Trimming took 4 bases from V and 2 from J, leaving 7 bases between them. Germline V gene data show CDR1 as SGDLS and CDR2 as YYNGEE. This CDR3 is CASSTQTYNSPLHF. The CDR3 DNA is TGTGCCAGCAGCACCCAGACCTATAATTCACCCCTCCACTTT.

The rearrangement links TRBV25-1 to TRBJ1-3; TRBD1 matches 7 bases. The CDR3 covers 13 residues. Unmatched junction bases numbered 4, after V lost 9 bases and J lost 2 bases. Germline assignment: CDR1 MGHDK and CDR2 SYGVNS. The CDR3 sequence is CASQTGPGNTIYF. The CDR3 DNA reads as TGTGCCAGTCAGACAGGGCCTGGAAACACCATATATTTT.

This chain links TRBV19 with TRBJ2-2, with 7 bases that match TRBD1. The V and J ends lost 1 base and 2 bases, in that order; junction bases with no gene match: 4. CDR1 is LNHDA, CDR2 SQIVND, per germline (reference sequence). The CDR3 has 16 amino acids. The CDR3 sequence: CASSIGQGTNTGELFF. The CDR3 nucleotides read TGTGCCAGTAGTATAGGACAGGGAACTAACACCGGGGAGCTGTTTTTT.

The chain links TRBV30 to TRBJ2-1; D is possibly TRBD2 (6 bases). Germline values: CDR1 GTSNPN, CDR2 SVGIG (reference sequence). V gave up 2 bases and J gave up 1 base, with 15 bases separating them. CDR3 size: 16 residues. CDR3: CAWSNPSDWSYNEQFF. CDR3 bases: TGTGCCTGGAGTAACCCTAGCGATTGGTCCTACAATGAGCAGTTCTTC.

The gene calls are TRBV30 and TRBJ1-2; TRBD1 matches at 8 bases. Germline loops: CDR1 GTSNPN, CDR2 SVGIG (reference sequence). CDR3 length equals 14 residues. V lost 3 bases, J lost 6 bases, and 9 bases stayed unmatched. CDR3 region: CAWRGDRRQNGYTF. DNA of the CDR3: TGTGCCTGGAGAGGGGACAGGAGGCAGAATGGCTACACCTTC.

The V and J genes are TRBV6-5 and TRBJ1-5; 7 bases map to TRBD1. This CDR3 contains 13 residues. V dropped 6 bases and J dropped 7; count of bases not matched to a gene: 6. The germline CDR1 and CDR2 sequences are MNHEY and SVGAGI. The CDR3 nucleotides are TGTGCCAGCAGCCCAGGGGGTGGCCAGCCCCAGCATTTT. This encodes CASSPGGGQPQHF.

V gene TRBV18 combines with J gene TRBJ1-1; 10 nucleotides line up with TRBD1. The CDR3 sequence is 14 residues long. Germline assignment: CDR1 KGHSH and CDR2 LQKENI. Trimming at V came to 6 bases and at J to 7 bases, leaving 8 bases not matched to a gene. The CDR3 sequence is CASSEDRGFGEAFF. CDR3 coding DNA: TGTGCCAGCTCGGAGGACAGGGGGTTTGGTGAAGCTTTCTTT. The variable domain in full, with the rest retrieved from reference TRBV18 and TRBJ1-1, is NAGVMQNPRHLVRRRGQEARLRCSPMKGHSHVYWYRQLPEEGLKFMVYLQKENIIDESGMPKERFSAEFPKEGPSILRIQQVVRGDSAAYFCASSEDRGFGEAFFGQGTRLTVV.

The chain employs TRBV10-2 and TRBJ2-7; 10 bases agree with TRBD2. CDR3 length: 14 amino acids. J gave up 6 bases and V 7 bases, and 9 bases lay outside the gene matches. Germline V CDR1 and CDR2: WSHSY, SAAADI. DNA for the CDR3: TGCGCCAGCACCCCAGCGGGGGGGAACGGCGAGCAGTACTTC. Its protein product is CASTPAGGNGEQYF.

V gene TRBV4-3 combines with J gene TRBJ2-1, with D possibly matching TRBD2 (6 bases). V dropped 0 bases and J dropped 5 bases, with 8 bases sitting between them. Germline CDR1 LGHNA, CDR2 YSLEER. The CDR3 has 14 residues. The CDR3 sequence: CASSQDRGNNEQFF. For the CDR3, the DNA is TGCGCCAGCAGCCAAGATCGGGGGAACAATGAGCAGTTCTTC.

This clone was seen only a few times. The J gene is TRBJ1-4, the V gene TRBV28; the match to TRBD1 covers 9 bases. Trimming at V came to 6 bases and at J to 8 bases, leaving 4 bases not matched to a gene. The length of the CDR3 is 13 residues. CDR1 is MDHEN and CDR2 is SYDVKM in the germline V gene. The CDR3 DNA is TGTGCCAGCAGGGGACAGGGAGAGGAAAAACTGTTTTTT. This gives the protein CASRGQGEEKLFF.

The chain links TRBV28 to TRBJ2-1; D remains ambiguous. V lost 6 bases and J 9 bases, leaving 9 bases between the germline ends. CDR1 is MDHEN and CDR2 is SYDVKM in the germline V gene. The CDR3 has 11 amino acids. The CDR3 reads CASSLGAEQFF. The CDR3 bases are TGTGCCAGCAGCCTGGGCGCTGAGCAGTTCTTC.

J is TRBJ1-5 and V is TRBV19; maybe TRBD1 (5 bases). V lost 8 bases and J lost 3, with 17 bases in between. The CDR3 has 15 amino acids. Germline V lookup: CDR1 LNHDA, CDR2 SQIVND (reference sequence). In nucleotides, the CDR3 is TGTGCCAGTTCTCGACAGCCCACAGACAATCAGCCCCAGCATTTT. This encodes CASSRQPTDNQPQHF.

The rearrangement links TRBV11-2 to TRBJ2-7; 10 bases fit TRBD2. Germline V CDR1 and CDR2: SGHAT, FQNNGV. This CDR3 contains 15 residues. V gave up 6 bases and J gave up 3 bases; unmatched junction bases: 8. The CDR3 is CASRDVKRGGYEQYF. The CDR3 DNA is TGTGCCAGCAGGGACGTCAAGCGGGGGGGCTACGAGCAGTACTTC.

Worth noting for this clone: Different DNA sequences within this sample yield the same CDR3. The J gene is TRBJ1-6, the V gene TRBV6-5; 7 bases match TRBD1. Looked up from germline, CDR1 is MNHEY and CDR2 is SVGAGI. Trimming took 6 bases from V and 10 from J; bases not matched to a gene: 6. This CDR3 has 13 residues. The DNA of the CDR3 is TGTGCCAGCAGCCAACAGGGGAGCTCACCCCTCCACTTT. Protein sequence: CASSQQGSSPLHF.

The CDR3 nucleotides read TGTGCCAGCGGCCTAACGGGACAGGGGGTTTCACCCCTCCACTTT. Its protein product is CASGLTGQGVSPLHF. The chain recombines TRBV28 with TRBJ1-6; the match to TRBD1 covers 11 bases. CDR1 and CDR2 (germline): MDHEN, SYDVKM. With 8 bases clipped from V and 9 bases from J, the junction kept 9 bases outside the gene matches. This CDR3 spans 15 amino acids.

V gene TRBV27 combines with J gene TRBJ2-7; D unresolved. CDR3 length equals 14 residues. V lost 6 bases, J lost 4 bases, and 16 bases lay in between. Per germline, CDR1 MNHEY and CDR2 SMNVEV (reference sequence). The CDR3 DNA sequence: TGTGCCAGCAGACGACACACCTTCCCATACGAGCAGTACTTC. It codes for CASRRHTFPYEQYF.

The chain has TRBV5-1 and TRBJ2-7, with 8 positions matching TRBD1. This CDR3 is 15 amino acids long. Looked up from germline, CDR1 is SGHRS and CDR2 is YFSETQ. Unmatched junction bases numbered 13, after V lost 4 bases and J lost 7 bases. The CDR3, as DNA: TGCGCCAGCAGCGGAGACGGACAGGGCCCTGGGGAGCAGTACTTC. It yields the protein CASSGDGQGPGEQYF.

The chain recombines TRBV5-1 with TRBJ2-1; TRBD2 agrees at 8 bases. The CDR3 is 15 amino acids. Germline-derived CDR1 and CDR2 are SGHRS and YFSETQ. With V trimmed by 4 bases and J by 1 base, 4 bases remained unmatched. In DNA, the CDR3 is TGCGCCAGCAGCCCGGCGGGGGGTTCCTACAATGAGCAGTTCTTC. Translated, it gives CASSPAGGSYNEQFF.

The rearrangement joins TRBV9 to TRBJ2-1; 8 positions agree with TRBD2. With 0 bases clipped from V and 4 bases from J, the junction kept 9 bases outside the gene matches. The CDR3 contains 17 residues. CDR1 and CDR2 (germline): SGDLS, YYNGEE. DNA of the CDR3: TGTGCCAGCAGCGTAGGGTTAGCGGGAAATACTTACAATGAGCAGTTCTTC. It encodes CASSVGLAGNTYNEQFF. The full variable domain, rest sourced from reference TRBV9 and TRBJ2-1, is DSGVTQTPKHLITATGQRVTLRCSPRSGDLSVYWYQQSLDQGLQFLIQYYNGEERAKGNILERFSAQQFPDLHSELNLSSLELGDSALYFCASSVGLAGNTYNEQFFGPGTRLTVL.

The rearrangement joins TRBV25-1 to TRBJ2-3; possibly TRBD2 for D (6 bases). Germline values: CDR1 MGHDK, CDR2 SYGVNS. The V and J ends lost 2 bases and 3 bases respectively, with 12 bases between them. The CDR3 is 15 residues long. CDR3 sequence (DNA): TGTGCCAGCAGTGAACCGGAGGGCAGAACAGATACGCAGTATTTT. Translated: CASSEPEGRTDTQYF.

This chain uses TRBV6-5 with TRBJ1-2; no firm D call. Deletions cut 5 bases from V and 5 bases from J, with 18 bases between. Germline V gene data show CDR1 as MNHEY and CDR2 as SVGAGI. The CDR3 is 15 residues long. The CDR3 protein is CASSPGPTGLYGYTF. The CDR3 nucleotides are TGTGCCAGCAGTCCCGGACCGACGGGATTATATGGCTACACCTTC.

The chain has TRBV7-3 and TRBJ2-5, with 8 bases that match TRBD2. Trimming cost V 2 bases and J 2 bases; bases outside gene matches: 4. The CDR3 totals 15 residues. The V gene's germline CDR1 is SGHTA and CDR2 FQGTGA. For the CDR3, the DNA is TGTGCCAGCAGCTTATGGGCTAGCGGGCAAGAGACCCAGTACTTC. It translates to CASSLWASGQETQYF.

The rearrangement joins TRBV6-1 to TRBJ1-1, with D perhaps TRBD1 (6 bases). CDR3 length: 14 amino acids. V shed 6 bases and J shed 1 base, with 12 bases lying between them. CDR1 is MNHNS and CDR2 is SASEGT in the germline V gene. The CDR3 here is CASRPTGPNTEAFF. CDR3 coding DNA: TGTGCCAGCAGACCGACAGGACCGAACACTGAAGCTTTCTTT.

V and J are TRBV20-1 and TRBJ2-1; D might be TRBD2 (5 bases). Per germline, CDR1 DFQATT and CDR2 SNEGSKA (reference sequence). The V and J ends lost 3 bases and 7 bases respectively, with 19 bases between them. CDR3 length: 15 amino acids. CDR3 in amino acids: CSASAVRRVSNEQFF. The CDR3, as DNA: TGCAGTGCTAGTGCCGTTAGGCGGGTCTCAAATGAGCAGTTCTTC.

The chain uses TRBV13 and TRBJ2-7; TRBD1 agrees at 7 bases. Germline values: CDR1 PRHDT, CDR2 FYEKMQ (reference sequence). Trimming took 1 base from V and 2 from J; bases not matched to a gene: 2. The CDR3 sequence is 14 residues long. In DNA, the CDR3 is TGTGCCAGCAGCTTAGTGGGACAGACCTACGAGCAGTACTTC. Protein product: CASSLVGQTYEQYF.

This sequence joins TRBV13 and TRBJ2-5, with 10 bases matching TRBD2. The CDR3 extends over 16 amino acids. Trimming removed 5 bases from V and 5 bases from J; junction bases left unmatched: 11. In germline, CDR1 is PRHDT, CDR2 FYEKMQ (reference sequence). CDR3 DNA: TGTGCCAGCAGCGTTACGGGACTAGCGCATTTCGAGACCCAGTACTTC. This translates into CASSVTGLAHFETQYF. Based on the CDR3 plus reference TRBV13 and TRBJ2-5, the full variable domain is AAGVIQSPRHLIKEKRETATLKCYPIPRHDTVYWYQQGPGQDPQFLISFYEKMQSDKGSIPDRFSAQQFSDYHSELNMSSLELGDSALYFCASSVTGLAHFETQYFGPGTRLLVL.